This T cell receptor (beta chain) was sequenced for a study of T-cell reconstitution after alpha-beta-depleted transplantation in children. Preparing the TCRbeta library involved the use of unique molecular identifiers. TCRdb redid the calling of the PCR reads with MiXCR, one entry per CDR3 protein. The sample yields about 830,000 distinct CDR3 sequences, roughly 16% seen once. As concerns this clonotype: Its matching antigen is unknown.

Whole-study findings and limits: Diversity and T-cell counts at one year after transplant derived mostly from new T cells. Roughly two months post-transplant, alpha-beta T cells reportedly originated from several hundred graft clones that had expanded. Where some patients showed high TCRbeta diversity at day 60, it came from recipient T cells and thymic progenitors that had survived.

The germline CDR1 and CDR2 sequences are SGHTA and FQGTGA. J lost 1 base, V lost 1 base, and 8 bases had no gene match. The CDR3 is made up of 18 amino acids. This clonotype was sampled from a male patient younger than 18 who had a stem cell transplant for acute lymphoblastic leukemia, so the T cells may come from the graft donor. The source material was PBMCs, mostly from graft donor cells, sampled 360 days after TCRalphabeta/CD19-depleted stem cell transplant. The chain joins TRBV7-3 to TRBJ2-2, with TRBD2 matching 8 bases. CDR3 residues: CASSLRTSPNLNTGELFF. As DNA, the CDR3 is TGTGCCAGCAGCTTAAGGACTAGCCCTAATTTGAACACCGGGGAGCTGTTTTTT.